Following are 19 T cell receptor beta chains from one sample sequenced in a study of T-cell reconstitution after alpha-beta-depleted transplantation in children. As it was prepared, the TCRbeta library received unique molecular identifiers. TCRdb reanalysed the PCR reads using MiXCR and keeps one entry per CDR3 protein. The sample consists of about 610,000 distinct CDR3 sequences, about a quarter of them appearing once. Here the sequenced sample was PBMCs, taken before TCRalphabeta/CD19-depleted stem cell transplant. The receptors derive from a boy younger than two with Wiskott-Aldrich syndrome, due to receive a stem cell transplant.

This sequence joins TRBV11-2 and TRBJ2-3; the match to TRBD2 covers 13 bases. Germline V gives CDR1 SGHAT, CDR2 FQNNGV. This CDR3 is 16 amino acids long. With V trimmed by 4 bases and J by 2 bases, 3 bases remained unmatched. The CDR3 loop reads CASSSGTSGTTDTQYF. In DNA, the CDR3 is TGTGCCAGCAGCTCAGGGACTAGCGGGACCACAGATACGCAGTATTTT.

In its sample, this clonotype was seen a few times. The gene calls are TRBV7-8 and TRBJ1-4; D possibly corresponds to TRBD1 (5 bases). The CDR3 contains 16 residues. Germline CDR1 SGHVS, CDR2 FQNEAQ. Trimming stripped 4 bases from V and 3 bases from J, with 15 bases between. Here the CDR3 DNA reads TGTGCCAGCAGCTCGCGGGGGAGGTCTCCTAATGAAAAACTGTTTTTT. Protein: CASSSRGRSPNEKLFF. Complete variable domain (other parts from reference TRBV7-8 and TRBJ1-4): GAGVSQSPRYKVAKRGQDVALRCDPISGHVSLFWYQQALGQGPEFLTYFQNEAQLDKSGLPSDRFFAERPEGSVSTLKIQRTQQEDSAVYLCASSSRGRSPNEKLFFGSGTQLSVL.

This clonotype was detected only a few times. The chain carries TRBV6-1 and TRBJ2-7; 11 positions agree with TRBD2. The CDR3 is 14 residues long. Germline V gene lookup returns CDR1 MNHNS and CDR2 SASEGT. Losses at the gene ends were 5 bases for V and 3 bases for J; bases not matched to a gene: 3. The CDR3 DNA reads as TGTGCCAGCAGTCATACTAGCGGGAGCTACGAGCAGTACTTC. Translating it yields CASSHTSGSYEQYF.

This clonotype was counted a few times. J is TRBJ2-5 and V is TRBV4-2; D remains ambiguous. The CDR3 loop spans 14 amino acids. V lost 1 base to trimming and J lost 1 base, with 7 bases between them. Germline V gives CDR1 LGHNA, CDR2 YNFKEQ. The CDR3 here is CASSQGGGQETQYF. The CDR3 nucleotides read TGTGCCAGCAGCCAAGGTGGTGGCCAAGAGACCCAGTACTTC.

The chain combines TRBV27 with TRBJ2-3, with D unclear. The CDR3 loop spans 15 amino acids. Germline V gene sequence: CDR1 MNHEY, CDR2 SMNVEV (reference sequence). Trimming shortened V by 5 bases and J by 4 bases, and 16 bases separated the two germline ends. The CDR3 here is CASSTMLLYPDTQYF. CDR3 DNA: TGTGCCAGCAGTACGATGCTCCTTTACCCAGATACGCAGTATTTT.

The chain joins TRBV5-1 to TRBJ1-2; D is undetermined. The V gene lost 0 bases and the J gene lost 4 bases, with 13 bases spanning the gap. Germline V gene lookup returns CDR1 SGHRS and CDR2 YFSETQ. The CDR3 extends over 15 amino acids. In DNA form, the CDR3 reads TGCGCCAGCAGCTTGGTGGTGGGCGGCTCCTATGGCTACACCTTC. Translated: CASSLVVGGSYGYTF.

This clonotype was seen a few times. The rearrangement links TRBV27 to TRBJ2-3; no reliable D call. V was shortened by 4 bases and J by 6 bases, with 26 bases between the two germline ends. CDR1 and CDR2 (germline): MNHEY, SMNVEV (reference sequence). This CDR3 has 18 amino acids. In DNA form, the CDR3 reads TGTGCCAGCAGTTCGACTCCCTTCTGGAATCTCAAGTCGGATACGCAGTATTTT. It codes for CASSSTPFWNLKSDTQYF.

The chain couples TRBV5-6 to TRBJ2-1; possibly TRBD1 for D (5 bases). The germline V gene encodes CDR1 SGHDT and CDR2 YYEEEE. This CDR3 has 16 amino acids. V shed 5 bases and J shed 6 bases, with 21 bases lying between them. The CDR3 DNA sequence: TGTGCCAGCAGAGACCGGACAAGGCCCCTGAGCAATGAGCAGTTCTTC. It is translated as CASRDRTRPLSNEQFF.

V gene TRBV10-3 combines with J gene TRBJ1-2, with TRBD1 as a possible D gene (6 bases). CDR1 is ENHRY and CDR2 is SYGVKD in the germline V gene. V lost 0 bases, J lost 3 bases, and 11 bases lay in between. The CDR3 is 15 amino acids. Here the CDR3 reads CAISESSRGYYGYTF. The CDR3 DNA is TGTGCCATCAGTGAGTCGAGCAGGGGATACTATGGCTACACCTTC.

This clonotype was recorded a few times. This sequence joins TRBV13 and TRBJ2-1, with a weak D call TRBD1 (6 bases). Deletions cut 5 bases from V and 4 bases from J, with 21 bases between. Germline loops: CDR1 PRHDT, CDR2 FYEKMQ (reference sequence). CDR3 length equals 17 residues. The CDR3 spells CASSKQGWGPQYNEQFF. DNA for the CDR3: TGTGCCAGCAGCAAACAGGGTTGGGGGCCCCAATACAATGAGCAGTTCTTC. Supplemented by reference TRBV13 and TRBJ2-1, the full variable domain reads AAGVIQSPRHLIKEKRETATLKCYPIPRHDTVYWYQQGPGQDPQFLISFYEKMQSDKGSIPDRFSAQQFSDYHSELNMSSLELGDSALYFCASSKQGWGPQYNEQFFGPGTRLTVL.

This chain uses TRBV12-3 or TRBV12-4 with TRBJ2-7; 11 positions agree with TRBD2. Losses at the gene ends were 6 bases for V and 4 bases for J; bases not matched to a gene: 8. The CDR3 contains 15 residues. Here the CDR3 DNA reads TGTGCCAGCAGGAACCTCGGGACTAGCGGTTACGAGCAGTACTTC. This encodes CASRNLGTSGYEQYF.

This clonotype was seen only a few times. The chain uses TRBV27 and TRBJ1-1; D is perhaps TRBD1 (6 bases). This CDR3 comprises 14 residues. Germline V CDR1 and CDR2: MNHEY, SMNVEV (reference sequence). V lost 4 bases to trimming and J lost 1 base, with 10 bases between them. CDR3 loop: CASSSYRANTEAFF. In nucleotides, the CDR3 is TGTGCCAGCAGTTCCTACAGGGCGAACACTGAAGCTTTCTTT.

The chain combines TRBV12-3 or TRBV12-4 with TRBJ1-1; D may be TRBD1 (6 bases). This CDR3 is 10 amino acids long. V lost 9 bases to trimming and J lost 7 bases, with 9 bases between them. The CDR3 loop is CASGGLEAFF. As DNA, the CDR3 is TGTGCCAGTGGGGGGCTTGAAGCTTTCTTT.

Ten or more counts support this clonotype. Relative to the germline gene, one junction end is altered; a read error may explain this. The J gene is TRBJ1-5, the V gene TRBV5-1; 11 bases map to TRBD1. This CDR3 contains 15 residues. CDR1 is SGHRS, CDR2 YFSETQ, per germline. The DNA for the CDR3 is TGTGCCAGTAGTCGGACAGGGGGCGGCAATCAGCCCCAGCATTTT. Amino acids: CASSRTGGGNQPQHF.

There are a few counts of this clonotype. Here the CDR3 reads CASSYLGPGSLSYENIQYF. The CDR3 DNA reads as TGTGCCAGCAGTTACCTGGGTCCTGGATCTCTTTCTTACGAAAACATTCAGTACTTC. The V and J genes are TRBV6-5 and TRBJ2-4; D remains unclear. Trimming pared 2 bases from V and 5 bases from J, leaving 25 bases between. The CDR3 runs to 19 residues. Germline V gene sequence: CDR1 MNHEY, CDR2 SVGAGI.

This clonotype was seen only a few times. In DNA form, the CDR3 reads TGCGCCAGCAGCCCCCTTGACGGCTACGAGCAGTACTTC. The encoded protein is CASSPLDGYEQYF. The V gene is TRBV5-1, the J gene TRBJ2-7; D remains ambiguous. The CDR3 runs to 13 residues. Trimming cost V 4 bases and J 3 bases, with 11 bases left between them. Per the germline V gene, CDR1 is SGHRS and CDR2 is YFSETQ.

The chain carries TRBV4-1 and TRBJ2-7; 8 bases line up with TRBD1. Germline trimming cut 0 bases from V and 4 bases from J; bases unmatched to any gene: 11. The CDR3 sequence is 17 residues long. Germline CDR1 MGHRA, CDR2 YSYEKL. The CDR3 DNA reads TGCGCCAGCAGCCAAGACGTCACCGGGACAGGTCGGTACGAGCAGTACTTC. As protein: CASSQDVTGTGRYEQYF.

This clonotype has a handful of counts. The J gene is TRBJ1-5, the V gene TRBV20-1; 7 bases align to TRBD1. V gave up 6 bases and J gave up 4 bases; unmatched junction bases: 9. The CDR3 runs to 14 residues. CDR1 and CDR2 (germline): DFQATT, SNEGSKA (reference sequence). The CDR3 reads CSAPTGTSNQPQHF. The CDR3 nucleotides are TGCAGTGCCCCGACAGGGACATCAAATCAGCCCCAGCATTTT.

This clonotype was seen a few times. The genes are TRBV5-5 and TRBJ1-1, with no clear D. The CDR3 sequence is 13 residues long. The germline V gene has CDR1 SGHKS and CDR2 YYEKEE (reference sequence). V lost 4 bases to trimming and J lost 1 base, with 8 bases between them. The CDR3 reads CASSPTPNTEAFF. In DNA form, the CDR3 reads TGTGCCAGCAGCCCCACACCGAACACTGAAGCTTTCTTT.